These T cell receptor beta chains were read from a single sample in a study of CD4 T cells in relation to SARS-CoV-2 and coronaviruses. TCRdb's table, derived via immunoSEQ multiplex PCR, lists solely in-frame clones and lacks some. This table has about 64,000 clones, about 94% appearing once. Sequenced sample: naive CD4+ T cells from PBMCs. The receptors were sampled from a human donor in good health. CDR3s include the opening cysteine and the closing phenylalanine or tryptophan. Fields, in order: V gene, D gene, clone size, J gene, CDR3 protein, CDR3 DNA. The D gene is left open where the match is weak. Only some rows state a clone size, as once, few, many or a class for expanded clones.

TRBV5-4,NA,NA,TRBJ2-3,CASNLQGGDTQYF,TGTGCCAGCAACCTCCAGGGAGGAGATACGCAGTATTTT
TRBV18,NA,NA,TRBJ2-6,CASSPLGLGSGANVLTF,TGTGCCAGCTCACCTTTAGGCTTGGGCTCTGGGGCCAACGTCCTGACTTTC
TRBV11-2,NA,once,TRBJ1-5,CASSSGHSNQPQHF,TGTGCCAGCAGCTCGGGACATAGCAATCAGCCCCAGCATTTT
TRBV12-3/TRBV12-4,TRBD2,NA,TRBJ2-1,CASSLASGLEQFF,TGTGCCAGCAGTTTGGCTAGCGGGTTAGAGCAGTTCTTC
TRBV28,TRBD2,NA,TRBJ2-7,CASSPHSGEGSYEQYF,TGTGCCAGCAGTCCGCATAGCGGGGAGGGCTCCTACGAGCAGTACTTC
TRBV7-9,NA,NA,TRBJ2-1,CASSLGDGPRDEQFF,TGTGCCAGCAGCTTAGGGGACGGGCCTAGGGATGAGCAGTTCTTC
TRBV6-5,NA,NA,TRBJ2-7,CASSYALANSYEQYF,TGTGCCAGCAGTTACGCCCTAGCCAACTCCTACGAGCAGTACTTC
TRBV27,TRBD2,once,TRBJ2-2,CASKGTSGNTGELFF,TGTGCCAGCAAAGGGACTAGCGGTAACACCGGGGAGCTGTTTTTT
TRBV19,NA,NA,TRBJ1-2,CASSIVTGRPVPTF,TGTGCCAGTAGTATAGTTACCGGACGGCCCGTTCCCACCTTC
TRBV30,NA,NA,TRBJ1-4,CAWTRTNKLFF,TGTGCCTGGACTCGAACAAATAAACTGTTTTTT
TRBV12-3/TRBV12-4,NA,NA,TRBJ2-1,CASSNTYNEQFF,TGTGCCAGCAGCAATACATACAATGAGCAGTTCTTC
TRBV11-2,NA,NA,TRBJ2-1,CASSFRQDISYNEQFF,TGTGCCAGCAGCTTTCGACAGGATATTTCCTACAATGAGCAGTTCTTC
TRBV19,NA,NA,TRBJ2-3,CASSIDHGDPERDTQYF,TGTGCCAGTAGTATAGATCACGGGGACCCGGAGAGAGATACGCAGTATTTT
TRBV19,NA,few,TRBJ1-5,CASSSSGGFNQPQHF,TGTGCCAGTAGTTCGAGTGGGGGGTTTAATCAGCCCCAGCATTTT
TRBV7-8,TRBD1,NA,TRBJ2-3,CASSPDRVQTDTQYF,TGTGCCAGCAGCCCGGACAGGGTCCAGACAGATACGCAGTATTTT
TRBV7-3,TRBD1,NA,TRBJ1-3,CASSLDGTGDPGNTIYF,TGTGCCAGCAGCTTGGATGGGACAGGGGACCCTGGAAACACCATATATTTT
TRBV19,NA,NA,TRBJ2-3,CASSIGTVPSTDTQYF,TGTGCCAGTAGTATCGGAACGGTCCCTAGCACAGATACGCAGTATTTT
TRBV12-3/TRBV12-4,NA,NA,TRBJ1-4,CASRWTAWGKLFF,TGTGCCAGCAGATGGACAGCCTGGGGTAAACTGTTTTTT
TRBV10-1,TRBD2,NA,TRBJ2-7,CASSGTPGLAGWTYEQYF,TGCGCCAGCAGTGGAACCCCGGGACTAGCGGGTTGGACCTACGAGCAGTACTTC
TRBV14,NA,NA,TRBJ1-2,CASSQALEDRNYGYTF,TGTGCCAGCAGCCAAGCGTTGGAGGACAGAAACTATGGCTACACCTTC
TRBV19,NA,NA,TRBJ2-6,CASSMGRRSGANVLTF,TGTGCCAGTAGTATGGGACGGCGCTCTGGGGCCAACGTCCTGACTTTC
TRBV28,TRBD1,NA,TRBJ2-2,CASSLPGTVRELFF,TGTGCCAGCAGTTTACCCGGGACAGTCCGGGAGCTGTTTTTT
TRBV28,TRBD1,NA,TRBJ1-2,CASSLGQTYGYTF,TGTGCCAGCAGTTTGGGACAGACCTATGGCTACACCTTC
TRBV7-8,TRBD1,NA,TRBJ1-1,CASSLDPPWGQLVQAFF,TGTGCCAGCAGCTTAGACCCCCCTTGGGGACAGCTCGTTCAAGCTTTCTTT
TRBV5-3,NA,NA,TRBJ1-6,CARSLLTRLNSPLHF,TGTGCCAGAAGCTTGTTGACGCGGCTTAATTCACCCCTCCACTTT
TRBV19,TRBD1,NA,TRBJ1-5,CASSPGGRQPQHF,TGTGCCAGTAGTCCAGGGGGCCGACAGCCCCAGCATTTT
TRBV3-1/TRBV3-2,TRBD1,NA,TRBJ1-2,CASSHYRGDYGYTF,TGTGCCAGCAGCCACTACAGGGGCGACTATGGCTACACCTTC
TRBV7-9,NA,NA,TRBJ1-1,CASSLAGGRANTEAFF,TGTGCCAGCAGCTTAGCGGGCGGGCGGGCGAACACTGAAGCTTTCTTT
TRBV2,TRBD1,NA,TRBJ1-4,CASSEAQTGGREKLFF,TGTGCCAGCAGTGAAGCGCAAACAGGGGGGCGGGAAAAACTGTTTTTT
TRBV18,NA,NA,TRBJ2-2,CASSQGGTGELFF,TGTGCCAGCTCACAGGGAGGCACCGGGGAGCTGTTTTTT
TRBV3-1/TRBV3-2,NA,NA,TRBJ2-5,CACRVRETQYF,TGTGCCTGCAGGGTCAGGGAGACCCAGTACTTC
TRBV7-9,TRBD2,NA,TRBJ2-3,CASSPRLAGSTDTQYF,TGTGCCAGCAGCCCGAGACTAGCGGGTAGCACAGATACGCAGTATTTT
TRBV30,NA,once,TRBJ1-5,CAWSVRGRGSNQPQHF,TGTGCCTGGAGTGTACGGGGTAGAGGCAGCAATCAGCCCCAGCATTTT
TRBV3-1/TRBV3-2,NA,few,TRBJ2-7,CASTEGYEQYF,TGTGCCAGCACTGAGGGGTACGAGCAGTACTTC
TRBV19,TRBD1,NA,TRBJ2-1,CASSRSGTGVSDEQFF,TGTGCCAGTAGTAGATCCGGGACAGGGGTATCGGATGAGCAGTTCTTC
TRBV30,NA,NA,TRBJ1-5,CAWGRQRTENSNQPQHF,TGTGCCTGGGGTCGACAGCGGACCGAGAATAGCAATCAGCCCCAGCATTTT
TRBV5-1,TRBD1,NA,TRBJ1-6,CASSPRTGRTLEDSPLHF,TGCGCCAGCAGCCCCAGGACAGGACGCACCCTTGAGGATTCACCCCTCCACTTT
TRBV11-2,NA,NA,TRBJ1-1,CASSLSLQNTEAFF,TGTGCCAGCAGCCTTTCCCTCCAGAACACTGAAGCTTTCTTT
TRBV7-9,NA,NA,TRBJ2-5,CASSLSRIPQETQYF,TGTGCCAGCAGCTTAAGTAGAATCCCGCAAGAGACCCAGTACTTC
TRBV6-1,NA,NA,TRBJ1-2,CASSEAGGYTF,TGTGCCAGCAGTGAAGCCGGGGGCTACACCTTC
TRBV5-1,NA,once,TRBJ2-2,CASSLVTPTPAGELFF,TGCGCCAGCAGCTTGGTTACGCCGACGCCCGCCGGGGAGCTGTTTTTT
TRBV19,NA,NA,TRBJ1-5,CASSVRTGYQPQHF,TGTGCCAGTAGTGTACGTACAGGGTATCAGCCCCAGCATTTT
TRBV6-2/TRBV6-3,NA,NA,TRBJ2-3,CASSLNLREATDTQYF,TGTGCCAGCAGTCTCAACCTTCGAGAAGCGACAGATACGCAGTATTTT
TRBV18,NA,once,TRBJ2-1,CASSPLSGPTYNEQFF,TGTGCCAGCTCACCTTTAAGCGGACCTACCTACAATGAGCAGTTCTTC
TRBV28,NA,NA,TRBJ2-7,CASSFGSAAYEQYF,TGTGCCAGCAGTTTTGGTTCGGCAGCCTACGAGCAGTACTTC
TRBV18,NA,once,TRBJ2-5,CASRAETQYF,TGTGCCAGTCGGGCTGAGACCCAGTACTTC
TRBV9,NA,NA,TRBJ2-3,CASSVVGSDTQYF,TGTGCCAGCAGCGTAGTAGGGTCAGATACGCAGTATTTT
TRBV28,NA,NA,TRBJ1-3,CASLTPSGNTIYF,TGTGCCAGCTTGACCCCATCTGGAAACACCATATATTTT